This TCR beta chain was recovered during a study of human T cells and chemical hapten exposure. Study summary: Patch tests delivered 0.01% DPC to the upper back and were evaluated at 6 days.

TCRdb analysed the RACE reads with MiXCR anew, one entry per CDR3 protein. The repertoire has under 150,000 distinct CDR3 sequences, about 12% of them found once; the top ten carry approximately 1.5%. Time point defined: patch test 1, 2 weeks after DPC sensitization. The treatment was: therapeutic diphenylcyclopropenone sensitization with weekly scalp DPC. RNA extraction used unfractionated whole blood as the source of total RNA. Per germline, CDR1 MNHEY and CDR2 SVGEGT. Trimming shortened V by 5 bases and J by 4 bases, and 5 bases separated the two germline ends. The CDR3 loop spans 11 amino acids. In its sample, this clonotype was seen many times.

The TCR was taken from a woman between 45 and 60 years old with alopecia areata. Some clones in this sample may be carry-over from other donors' samples. The chain is built from TRBV6-2 or TRBV6-3 and TRBJ1-1; D is undetermined. The starting material was whole blood, obtained in connection with sensitization to the hapten diphenylcyclopropenone (DPC). In DNA form, the CDR3 reads TGTGCCAGCAGTATGGGCACTGAAGCTTTCTTT. It yields the protein CASSMGTEAFF.